This TCR beta chain originates from a study of monozygotic twins with inflammatory bowel disease. TCRdb reprocessed the 5' RACE reads and keeps a single row for each CDR3 protein, giving no DNA. The sample yields fewer than 150,000 distinct CDR3 sequences, of which the top ten take up 2% to 3%. CDR3 length: 15 amino acids. Germline loops: CDR1 SGHDT, CDR2 YYEEEE. The clonotype comes from a human donor with ulcerative colitis or Crohn's disease, or a healthy co-twin of an affected twin (not recorded which). The chain combines TRBV5-6 with TRBJ1-2; the TCRdb D gene call, TRBD1, has no DNA to confirm it. Specimen: blood. CDR3 amino acids: CASSSTRGSGYGYTF.